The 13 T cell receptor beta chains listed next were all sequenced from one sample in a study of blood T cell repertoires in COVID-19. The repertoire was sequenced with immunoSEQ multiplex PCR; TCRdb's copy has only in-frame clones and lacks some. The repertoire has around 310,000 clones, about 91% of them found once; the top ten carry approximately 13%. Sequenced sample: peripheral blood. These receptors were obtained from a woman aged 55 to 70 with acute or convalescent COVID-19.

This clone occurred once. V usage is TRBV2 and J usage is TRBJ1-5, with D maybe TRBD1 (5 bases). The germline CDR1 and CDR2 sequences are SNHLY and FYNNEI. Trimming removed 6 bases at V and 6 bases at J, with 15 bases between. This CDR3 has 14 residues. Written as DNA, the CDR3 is TGTGCCAGCAGCCCGGACACCCCCGGTCAGCCCCAGCATTTT. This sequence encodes CASSPDTPGQPQHF. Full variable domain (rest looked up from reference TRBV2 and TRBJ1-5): EPEVTQTPSHQVTQMGQEVILRCVPISNHLYFYWYRQILGQKVEFLVSFYNNEISEKSEIFDDQFSVERPDGSNFTLKIRSTKLEDSAMYFCASSPDTPGQPQHFGDGTRLSIL.

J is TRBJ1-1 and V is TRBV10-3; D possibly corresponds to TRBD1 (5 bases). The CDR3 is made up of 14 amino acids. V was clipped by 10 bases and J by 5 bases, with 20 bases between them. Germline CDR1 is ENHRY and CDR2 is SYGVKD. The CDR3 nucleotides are TGTGCCAGCCAATCCAGGGCGGCGGCTACTGAAGCTTTCTTT. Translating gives CASQSRAAATEAFF.

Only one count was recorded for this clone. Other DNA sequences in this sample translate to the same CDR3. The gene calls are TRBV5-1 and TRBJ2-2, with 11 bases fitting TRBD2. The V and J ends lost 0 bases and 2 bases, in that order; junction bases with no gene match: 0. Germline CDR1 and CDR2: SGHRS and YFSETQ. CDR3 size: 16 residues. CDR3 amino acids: CASSLGLAGNTGELFF. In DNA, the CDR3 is TGCGCCAGCAGCTTGGGACTAGCGGGAAACACCGGGGAGCTGTTTTTT.

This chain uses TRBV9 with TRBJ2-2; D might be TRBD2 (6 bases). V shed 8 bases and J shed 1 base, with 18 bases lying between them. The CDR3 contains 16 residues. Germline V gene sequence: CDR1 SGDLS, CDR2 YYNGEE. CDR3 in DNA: TGTGCCAGACCCAAGGGACTTCCAAAGAACACCGGGGAGCTGTTTTTT. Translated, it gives CARPKGLPKNTGELFF.

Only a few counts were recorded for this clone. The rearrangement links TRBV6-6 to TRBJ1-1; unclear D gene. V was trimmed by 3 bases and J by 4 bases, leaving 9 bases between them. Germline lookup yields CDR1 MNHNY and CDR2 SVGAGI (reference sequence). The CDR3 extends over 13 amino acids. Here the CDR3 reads CASSYISGTEAFF. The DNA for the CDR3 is TGTGCCAGCAGTTATATCAGCGGCACTGAAGCTTTCTTT.

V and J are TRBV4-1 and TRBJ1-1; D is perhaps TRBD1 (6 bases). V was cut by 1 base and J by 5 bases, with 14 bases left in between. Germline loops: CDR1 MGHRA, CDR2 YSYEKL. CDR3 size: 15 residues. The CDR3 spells CASSQVGGRLTEAFF. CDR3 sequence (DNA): TGCGCCAGCAGCCAAGTGGGGGGGCGGTTAACTGAAGCTTTCTTT.

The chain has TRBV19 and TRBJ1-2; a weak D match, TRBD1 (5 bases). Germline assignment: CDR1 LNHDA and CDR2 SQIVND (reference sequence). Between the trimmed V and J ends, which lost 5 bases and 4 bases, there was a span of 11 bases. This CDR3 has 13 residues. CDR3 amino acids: CASSGSGLYGYTF. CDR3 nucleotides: TGTGCCAGTAGTGGTTCAGGGCTCTATGGCTACACCTTC.

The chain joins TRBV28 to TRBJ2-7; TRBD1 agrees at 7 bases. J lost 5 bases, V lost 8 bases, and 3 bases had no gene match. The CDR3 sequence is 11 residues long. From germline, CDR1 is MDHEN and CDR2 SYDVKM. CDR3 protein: CASEQGHEQYF. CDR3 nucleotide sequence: TGTGCCAGCGAACAGGGGCACGAGCAGTACTTC.

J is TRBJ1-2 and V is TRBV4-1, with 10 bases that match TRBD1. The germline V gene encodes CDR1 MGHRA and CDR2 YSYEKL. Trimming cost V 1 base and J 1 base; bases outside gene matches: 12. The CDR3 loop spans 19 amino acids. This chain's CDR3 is CASSQVGRQGALLNYGYTF. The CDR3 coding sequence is TGCGCCAGCAGCCAAGTAGGACGACAGGGGGCCCTCCTTAACTATGGCTACACCTTC.

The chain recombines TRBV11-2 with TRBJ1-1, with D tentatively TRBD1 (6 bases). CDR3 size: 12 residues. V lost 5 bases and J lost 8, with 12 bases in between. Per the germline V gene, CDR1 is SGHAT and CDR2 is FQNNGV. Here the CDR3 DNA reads TGTGCCAGCAGCCGATCAGGGGTAGAAGCTTTCTTT. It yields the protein CASSRSGVEAFF.

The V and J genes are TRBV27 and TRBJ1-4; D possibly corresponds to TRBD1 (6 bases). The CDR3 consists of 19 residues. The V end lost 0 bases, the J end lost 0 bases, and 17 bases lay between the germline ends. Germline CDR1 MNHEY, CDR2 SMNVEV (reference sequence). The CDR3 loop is CASSLSGQGLLPTNEKLFF. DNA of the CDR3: TGTGCCAGCAGTTTATCGGGCCAGGGGCTCCTTCCAACTAATGAAAAACTGTTTTTT.

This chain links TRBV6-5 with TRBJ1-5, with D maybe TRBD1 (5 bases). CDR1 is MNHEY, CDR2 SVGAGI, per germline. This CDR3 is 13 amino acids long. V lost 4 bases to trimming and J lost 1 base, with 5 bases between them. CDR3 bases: TGTGCCAGCAGTTGGACAAGCAATCAGCCCCAGCATTTT. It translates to CASSWTSNQPQHF.

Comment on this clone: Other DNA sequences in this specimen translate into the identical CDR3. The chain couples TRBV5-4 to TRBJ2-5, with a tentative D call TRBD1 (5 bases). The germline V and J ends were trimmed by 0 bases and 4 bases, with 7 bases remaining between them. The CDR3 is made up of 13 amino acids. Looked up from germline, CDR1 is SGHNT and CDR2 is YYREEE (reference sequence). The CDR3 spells CASSLGQGETQYF. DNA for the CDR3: TGTGCCAGCAGCTTGGGCCAGGGAGAGACCCAGTACTTC.